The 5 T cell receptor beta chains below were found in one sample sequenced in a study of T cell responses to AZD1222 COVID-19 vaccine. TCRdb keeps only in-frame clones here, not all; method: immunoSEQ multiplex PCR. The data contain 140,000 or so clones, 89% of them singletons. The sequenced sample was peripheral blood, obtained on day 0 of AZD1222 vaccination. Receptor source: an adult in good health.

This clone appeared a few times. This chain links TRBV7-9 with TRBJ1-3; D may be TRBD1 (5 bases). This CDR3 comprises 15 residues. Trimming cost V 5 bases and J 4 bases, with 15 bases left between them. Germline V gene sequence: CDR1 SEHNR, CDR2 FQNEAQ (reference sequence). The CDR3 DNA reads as TGTGCCAGCAGCGACGGACGCAGGGTAGGAAACACCATATATTTT. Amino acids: CASSDGRRVGNTIYF.

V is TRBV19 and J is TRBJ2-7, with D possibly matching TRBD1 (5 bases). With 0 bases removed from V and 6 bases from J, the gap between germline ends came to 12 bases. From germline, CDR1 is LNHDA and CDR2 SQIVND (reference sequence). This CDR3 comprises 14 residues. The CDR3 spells CASSIEPTGIEQYF. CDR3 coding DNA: TGTGCCAGTAGTATAGAGCCCACAGGTATCGAGCAGTACTTC. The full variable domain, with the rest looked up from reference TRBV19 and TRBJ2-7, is DGGITQSPKYLFRKEGQNVTLSCEQNLNHDAMYWYRQDPGQGLRLIYYSQIVNDFQKGDIAEGYSVSREKKESFPLTVTSAQKNPTAFYLCASSIEPTGIEQYFGPGTRLTVT.

CDR3 amino acids: CASSREGLAGPTYEQYF. CDR3 in DNA: TGCGCCAGCAGCCGGGAGGGGCTAGCGGGGCCGACTTACGAGCAGTACTTC. The rearrangement uses TRBV4-1 and TRBJ2-7; 9 positions agree with TRBD2. CDR1 and CDR2 from the germline V gene are MGHRA and YSYEKL. The CDR3 has 17 amino acids. V was pared by 4 bases and J by 4 bases, with 14 bases of the junction left unmatched.

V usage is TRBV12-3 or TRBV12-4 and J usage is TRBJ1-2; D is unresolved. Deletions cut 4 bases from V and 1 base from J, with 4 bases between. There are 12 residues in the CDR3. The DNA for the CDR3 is TGTGCCAGCAGTTGGTATAACTATGGCTACACCTTC. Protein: CASSWYNYGYTF.

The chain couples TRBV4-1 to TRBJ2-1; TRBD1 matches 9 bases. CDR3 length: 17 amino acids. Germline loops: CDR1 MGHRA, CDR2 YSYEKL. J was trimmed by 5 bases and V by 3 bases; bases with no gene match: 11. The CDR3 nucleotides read TGCGCCAGCAGCCAGCCTCCGGGACAGGGTACCCACAATGAGCAGTTCTTC. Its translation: CASSQPPGQGTHNEQFF.